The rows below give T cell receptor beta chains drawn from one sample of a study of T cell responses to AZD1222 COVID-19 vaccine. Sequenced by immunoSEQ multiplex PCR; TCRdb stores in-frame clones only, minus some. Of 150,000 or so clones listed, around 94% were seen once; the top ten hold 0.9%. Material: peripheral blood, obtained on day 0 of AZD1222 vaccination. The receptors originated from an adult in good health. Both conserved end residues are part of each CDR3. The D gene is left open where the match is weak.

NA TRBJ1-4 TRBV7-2 TGTGCCAGCAGCTTAGCTTCGGGCAGCCCCGGGGGTAAACTGTTTTTT CASSLASGSPGGKLFF
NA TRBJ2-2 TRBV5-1 TGCGCCAGCAGGGGCGGGACAGATAACACCGGGGAGCTGTTTTTT CASRGGTDNTGELFF
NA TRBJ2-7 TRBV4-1 TGCGCCAGCAGCTTACAGGTTTCCTACGAGCAGTACTTC CASSLQVSYEQYF
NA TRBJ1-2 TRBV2 TGTGCCAGCATAGGGTCCAGGTTAAACTATGGCTACACCTTC CASIGSRLNYGYTF
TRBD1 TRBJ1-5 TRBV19 TGTGCCAGTGAGGACAGGAGAGAATATCAGCCCCAGCATTTT CASEDRREYQPQHF
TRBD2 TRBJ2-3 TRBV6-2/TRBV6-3 TGTGCCAGCAGTTATTCGGGGGGGGCCACAGATACGCAGTATTTT CASSYSGGATDTQYF
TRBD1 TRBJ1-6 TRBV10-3 TGTGCCATCATTCCGGGACAGATAACCTATAATTCACCCCTCCACTTT CAIIPGQITYNSPLHF
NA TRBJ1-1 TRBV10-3 TGTGCCATCAGTGAGTCGCCAGACACTGAAGCTTTCTTT CAISESPDTEAFF
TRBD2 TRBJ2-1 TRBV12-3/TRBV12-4 TGTGCCAGCAGCGGGGGGTTGTGGAATGAGCAGTTCTTC CASSGGLWNEQFF
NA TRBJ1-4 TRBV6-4 TGTGCCAGCAGTGACTCTAAGTGTTCGTATGCGGTGGCAACTAATGAAAAACTGTTTTTT CASSDSKCSYAVATNEKLFF
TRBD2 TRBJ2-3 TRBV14 TGTGCCAGCAGCTTAGCGGGTGGGCGGGATACGCAGTATTTT CASSLAGGRDTQYF
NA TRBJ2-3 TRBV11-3 TGTGCCAGCAGCTCCCGAGGAGGGGGTCTCACAGATACGCAGTATTTT CASSSRGGGLTDTQYF
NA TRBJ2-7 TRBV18 TGTGCCAGCTCACCCTCGACTGGTACCTACGAGCAGTACTTC CASSPSTGTYEQYF
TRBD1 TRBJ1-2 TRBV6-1 TGTGCCAGCAGTGAAGACGAGGTAGTCGACAGGGGCGCTTATGGCTACACCTTC CASSEDEVVDRGAYGYTF
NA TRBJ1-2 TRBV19 TGTGCCAGTAACCCCCGGGCAGGAAACTATGGCTACACCTTC CASNPRAGNYGYTF
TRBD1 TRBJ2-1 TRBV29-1 TGCAGCGTTGAAGCCCCGGACAGGGCTTCCTACAATGAGCAGTTCTTC CSVEAPDRASYNEQFF
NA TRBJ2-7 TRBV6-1 TGTGCCAGCAGTGAAGCCCGAAGAGACGAGCAGTACTTC CASSEARRDEQYF
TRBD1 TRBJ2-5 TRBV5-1 TGCGCCAGCAGCTTCGGGACAGGCCAAGAGACCCAGTACTTC CASSFGTGQETQYF
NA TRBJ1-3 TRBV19 TGTGCCAGTAGTATTCAGGACCTCTCTGGAAACACCATATATTTT CASSIQDLSGNTIYF
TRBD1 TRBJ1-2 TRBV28 TGTGCCAGTTTCCATACCAACCCTTCACAGGGGAATTATGGCTACACCTTC CASFHTNPSQGNYGYTF
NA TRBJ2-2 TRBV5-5 TGTGCCAGCAGCCCACGGGGCACCGGGGAGCTGTTTTTT CASSPRGTGELFF
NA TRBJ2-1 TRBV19 TGTGCCAGTAGTCTCACAGATAACCAATACAATGAGCAGTTCTTC CASSLTDNQYNEQFF
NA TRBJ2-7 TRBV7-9 TGTGCCAGCAGTCCCCTTAGAGAGGTACGTGAGTGGAAGCAGTACTTC CASSPLREVREWKQYF
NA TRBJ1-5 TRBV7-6 TGTGCCAGCAGCCCGATGGCAGGGGAAAGTCAGCCCCAGCATTTT CASSPMAGESQPQHF
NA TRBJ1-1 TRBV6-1 TGTGCCAGCAGTGAAGGTGCCGGCGACACTGAAGCTTTCTTT CASSEGAGDTEAFF